The 30 T cell receptor beta chains below all came from one sample that was sequenced in a study of metastatic and nonmetastatic thyroid tumors. Every patient underwent thyroid surgery untreated. With MiXCR, TCRdb called clones anew from the PCR reads. The sample holds roughly 59,000 clones; 15% to 20% are singletons and the top ten take more than 9%. The material sequenced was blood. Source of these receptors: a male donor with papillary thyroid cancer or a benign thyroid nodule (not recorded which). Some clones in this sample may be carry-over from other donors' samples.

On this clone itself: This clone may be a read error of a much larger clone one base away. V and J are TRBV12-3 or TRBV12-4 and TRBJ2-3, with D tentatively TRBD1 (6 bases). Deletions cut 6 bases from V and 5 bases from J, with 21 bases between. The CDR3 is made up of 16 amino acids. CDR3: CASSRKGHPFIDTQYF. CDR3 bases: TGTGCCAGCAGCCGCAAGGGACATCCATTTATAGATACGCAGTATTTT.

In its sample, this clone was seen many times. The rearrangement joins TRBV4-3 to TRBJ1-4, with D unresolved. The germline gives CDR1 LGHNA, CDR2 YSLEER. This CDR3 region has 15 residues. Trimming cost V 0 bases and J 9 bases, with 14 bases left between them. The CDR3 loop reads CASSQEWQVKKKLFF. As DNA, the CDR3 is TGCGCCAGCAGCCAAGAGTGGCAGGTGAAGAAAAAACTGTTTTTT.

This clone was detected many times. The junction departs from germline at one end; a sequencing error may be responsible. V gene TRBV12-5 combines with J gene TRBJ2-2, with TRBD2 matching over 11 bases. CDR3 size: 19 residues. CDR1 and CDR2 (germline): LGHNT, FRNRAP. The chain's CDR3 is CATGAARTSGRINTGELFF. The CDR3 nucleotides read TGTGCTACTGGTGCAGCCCGCACTAGCGGGAGAATAAACACCGGGGAGCTGTTTTTT.

The sample holds many counts of this clone. The genes are TRBV19 and TRBJ1-1, with a tentative D call TRBD1 (5 bases). This CDR3 spans 13 amino acids. Between the trimmed V and J ends, which lost 10 bases and 4 bases, there was a span of 16 bases. Germline loops: CDR1 LNHDA, CDR2 SQIVND (reference sequence). The CDR3 region is CATSRLGPTEAFF. Here the CDR3 DNA reads TGTGCCACCTCCAGGCTGGGGCCCACTGAAGCTTTCTTT.

This clone was detected a few times. A much larger clone lies one base from this, so it may be a read error. The rearrangement links TRBV5-8 to TRBJ2-7; TRBD1 aligns across 7 bases. Germline assignment: CDR1 SGHTS and CDR2 YDEGEE. The CDR3 sequence is 14 residues long. The CDR3: CASSLEGAFDERYF. CDR3 bases: TGTGCCAGCAGCTTGGAGGGGGCCTTCGACGAGCGGTACTTC.

The sample holds many counts of this clone. The chain recombines TRBV5-1 with TRBJ1-1; D remains ambiguous. Deletions cut 0 bases from V and 0 bases from J, with 12 bases between. The CDR3 length is 16 residues. Germline CDR1 is SGHRS and CDR2 is YFSETQ. Written as DNA, the CDR3 is TGCGCCAGCAGCTTGGCCGGTTTCCGGTTGAACACTGAAGCTTTCTTT. Translating it yields CASSLAGFRLNTEAFF.

The sample holds many counts of this clone. This rearrangement joins TRBV19 to TRBJ2-3, with a weak D call TRBD2 (7 bases). The CDR3 sequence is 17 residues long. Between the trimmed V and J ends, which lost 2 bases and 2 bases, there was a span of 17 bases. The V gene's germline CDR1 is LNHDA and CDR2 SQIVND (reference sequence). The CDR3 loop is CASSIFRGGFLTDTQYF. The CDR3 region has the DNA TGTGCCAGTAGTATATTTAGGGGGGGCTTCCTCACAGATACGCAGTATTTT. The complete variable domain, with remaining parts taken from reference TRBV19 and TRBJ2-3, reads DGGITQSPKYLFRKEGQNVTLSCEQNLNHDAMYWYRQDPGQGLRLIYYSQIVNDFQKGDIAEGYSVSREKKESFPLTVTSAQKNPTAFYLCASSIFRGGFLTDTQYFGPGTRLTVL.

Ten or more counts support this clone. This sample includes further DNA sequences coding for the same CDR3. The chain joins TRBV9 to TRBJ2-7; TRBD1 agrees at 10 bases. This CDR3 spans 15 amino acids. After removal of 3 bases from V and 2 bases from J, the junction contained 5 bases not matched to a gene. The germline CDR1 and CDR2 sequences are SGDLS and YYNGEE. The CDR3 DNA sequence: TGTGCCAGCAGCGGGGGACAGGGGCCCACCTACGAGCAGTACTTC. This codes for CASSGGQGPTYEQYF.

This clone was observed at least ten times. V gene TRBV7-9 combines with J gene TRBJ2-1; TRBD1 matches at 7 bases. The CDR3 is 15 residues long. After removal of 4 bases from V and 5 bases from J, the junction contained 8 bases not matched to a gene. Germline V gene sequence: CDR1 SEHNR, CDR2 FQNEAQ (reference sequence). As DNA, the CDR3 is TGTGCCAGCAGCTCGAGTGACAGGGTAAACAATGAGCAGTTCTTC. Protein sequence: CASSSSDRVNNEQFF.

This clone has at least ten counts. This rearrangement joins TRBV3-1 to TRBJ2-3; D is perhaps TRBD1 or TRBD2 (5 bases each). V was clipped by 0 bases and J by 2 bases, with 9 bases between them. Germline V gives CDR1 LGHDT, CDR2 YNNKEL (reference sequence). CDR3 length: 15 residues. CDR3 region: CASSQESGLTDTQYF. The CDR3 bases are TGTGCCAGCAGCCAAGAGTCGGGGCTCACAGATACGCAGTATTTT.

In its sample, this clone was seen many times. A much larger clone differs from this one at a single base, so this may be a read error. This sequence joins TRBV27 and TRBJ2-7; 10 positions match TRBD1. Germline V gene lookup returns CDR1 MNHEY and CDR2 SMNVEV (reference sequence). The CDR3 extends over 15 amino acids. V trimming: 8 bases; J trimming: 3 bases; junction bases outside the gene matches: 10. CDR3 residues: CASRDRGKVVYEQYF. The CDR3 coding sequence is TGTGCCAGCCGGGACAGGGGAAAGGTCGTCTACGAGCAGTACTTC.

This clone was recorded at least ten times. The rearrangement joins TRBV28 to TRBJ1-4, with TRBD1 as a possible D gene (5 bases). The length of the CDR3 is 15 residues. The germline CDR1 and CDR2 sequences are MDHEN and SYDVKM. V was shortened by 8 bases and J by 4 bases, with 17 bases between the two germline ends. In nucleotides, the CDR3 is TGTGCCAGCCACTATTCCCGGGGGTTTAATGAAAAACTGTTTTTT. Its translation is CASHYSRGFNEKLFF.

This clone appeared many times. This sequence joins TRBV7-9 and TRBJ2-7; D unresolved. The V and J ends lost 0 bases and 3 bases respectively, with 6 bases between them. The CDR3 covers 13 residues. Germline V lookup: CDR1 SEHNR, CDR2 FQNEAQ (reference sequence). This CDR3 is CASSLAHSYEQYF. CDR3 nucleotide sequence: TGTGCCAGCAGCTTAGCGCACAGCTACGAGCAGTACTTC.

With respect to this clone: Given a much more abundant clone one base away, this may be a read error. The genes are TRBV30 and TRBJ1-2; D unclear. Trimming took off 0 bases at V and 3 bases at J, with 20 bases between the two ends. Germline V lookup: CDR1 GTSNPN, CDR2 SVGIG (reference sequence). CDR3 length: 17 residues. CDR3 coding DNA: TGTGCCTGGAGTGTACTTGGGTGGCCGCAAGTAGACTATGGCTACACCTTC. This encodes CAWSVLGWPQVDYGYTF.

By sample fraction, this clone is medium-sized (0.01 to 0.1%). J is TRBJ2-3 and V is TRBV27; D could derive from TRBD1 or TRBD2 (5 bases each). Between the trimmed V and J ends, which lost 5 bases and 6 bases, there was a span of 9 bases. Per germline, CDR1 MNHEY and CDR2 SMNVEV (reference sequence). The CDR3 length is 12 residues. DNA for the CDR3: TGTGCCAGCAGTGACTGGGGGGATACGCAGTATTTT. It yields the protein CASSDWGDTQYF.

Ten or more counts support this clone. The chain has TRBV28 and TRBJ2-7; 7 nucleotides line up with TRBD1. The V segment lost 6 bases and the J segment 0 bases; nucleotides outside the gene matches: 8. The germline V gene has CDR1 MDHEN and CDR2 SYDVKM. The CDR3 spans 15 residues. The CDR3 DNA reads as TGTGCCAGCAGCCAACAGGGGTCGAGCTCCTACGAGCAGTACTTC. Translation: CASSQQGSSSYEQYF.

This clone was counted ten times or more. The chain employs TRBV4-1 and TRBJ2-1; 11 bases are a match to TRBD2. Trimming cost V 0 bases and J 16 bases; bases outside gene matches: 11. The CDR3 spans 15 residues. Germline CDR1 is MGHRA and CDR2 is YSYEKL. CDR3 nucleotide sequence: TGCGCCAGCAGCCAAGAGGCTAGCGGGGGGCAGGTCCCATTCTTC. Its protein product is CASSQEASGGQVPFF.

There are a few counts of this clone. A clone one base away is much larger, so this may be a read error. The chain has TRBV5-5 and TRBJ1-1, with unresolved D. Germline V gene data show CDR1 as SGHKS and CDR2 as YYEKEE (reference sequence). The CDR3 loop spans 15 amino acids. Deletions cut 5 bases from V and 3 bases from J, with 17 bases between. CDR3 sequence (DNA): TGTGCCAGCAGTCTAGCTCAGCGTTGTTACACTGAAGCTTTCTTT. As protein: CASSLAQRCYTEAFF.

The V gene is TRBV12-3 or TRBV12-4, the J gene TRBJ2-2, with TRBD2 matching over 9 bases. V gave up 6 bases and J gave up 1 base; unmatched junction bases: 3. CDR3 length: 15 residues. As DNA, the CDR3 is TGTGCCAGCAGATTTAGCGGGGGGAACACCGGGGAGCTGTTTTTT. Its protein product is CASRFSGGNTGELFF.

This clone was found many times. This CDR3 is also generated by other DNA sequences in the sample. This chain connects TRBV5-5 to TRBJ2-1, with D possibly being TRBD1 or TRBD2 (6 bases each). The CDR3 sequence is 14 residues long. The germline V gene has CDR1 SGHKS and CDR2 YYEKEE (reference sequence). The V gene lost 4 bases and the J gene lost 7 bases, with 15 bases spanning the gap. The CDR3 bases are TGTGCCAGCAGCCCGGGTGGGGGGCTTAATGAGCAGTTCTTC. This encodes CASSPGGGLNEQFF.

Only a few counts were recorded for this clone. The gene calls are TRBV4-1 and TRBJ1-1; D is undetermined. With 6 bases removed from V and 1 base from J, the gap between germline ends came to 12 bases. Germline lookup yields CDR1 MGHRA and CDR2 YSYEKL. The CDR3 covers 14 residues. CDR3 sequence: CASRGLLKNTEAFF. In DNA form, the CDR3 reads TGCGCCAGCAGAGGGCTCCTCAAGAACACTGAAGCTTTCTTT.

The table lists this clone with a few counts. This may be a read error, as it is one base from a much larger clone. At the DNA level, this CDR3 is encoded by other sequences in the same sample as well. V gene TRBV10-3 combines with J gene TRBJ2-5, with 8 bases fitting TRBD2. The CDR3 totals 16 residues. Per germline, CDR1 ENHRY and CDR2 SYGVKD. CDR3 region: CAISDPGTRGLETQYF. For the CDR3, the DNA is TGTGCCATCAGTGACCCCGGGACTAGGGGACTAGAGACCCAGTATTTC.

This clone has at least ten counts. The chain joins TRBV18 to TRBJ2-3; possibly TRBD1 for D (6 bases). V dropped 3 bases and J dropped 4 bases, with 17 bases sitting between them. The CDR3 has 16 amino acids. CDR1 is KGHSH, CDR2 LQKENI, per germline. The CDR3 is CASSPMAPKGADTQYF. The CDR3 nucleotides read TGTGCCAGCTCACCCATGGCCCCCAAGGGGGCAGATACGCAGTATTTT.

The chain's CDR3 is CASSLGDRNTDYGYTF. DNA for the CDR3: TGTGCCAGCAGCTTAGGAGACAGAAATACGGACTATGGCTACACCTTC. This rearrangement joins TRBV11-2 to TRBJ1-2, with D perhaps TRBD1 (5 bases). CDR1 SGHAT and CDR2 FQNNGV come from the germline V gene. The V end lost 1 base, the J end lost 3 bases, and 15 bases lay between the germline ends. CDR3 size: 16 residues.

In this sample, this clone turned up many times. This chain connects TRBV12-3 or TRBV12-4 to TRBJ1-2, with D uncertain. The CDR3 runs 13 residues. With 8 bases removed from V and 3 bases from J, the gap between germline ends came to 13 bases. The CDR3 reads CASGLGVDYGYTF. The CDR3 DNA reads as TGTGCCAGCGGACTCGGGGTAGACTATGGCTACACCTTC.

This clone came up a few times. Being one base from a much bigger clone, this may be a read error. J is TRBJ2-1 and V is TRBV9; D possibly corresponds to TRBD2 (5 bases). Trimming removed 0 bases at V and 7 bases at J, with 29 bases between. Germline-derived CDR1 and CDR2 are SGDLS and YYNGEE. The CDR3 has 20 amino acids. The DNA for the CDR3 is TGTGCCAGCAGCGTAGTGGGAGCTGGGCGGTACGGGTCAGTGGGGAATGAGCAGTTCTTC. This encodes CASSVVGAGRYGSVGNEQFF.

Note on this clone: This may be a read error, as it is one base from a much larger clone. V usage is TRBV4-3 and J usage is TRBJ2-3; D remains ambiguous. Germline V lookup: CDR1 LGHNA, CDR2 YSLEER. This CDR3 contains 13 residues. In DNA, the CDR3 is TGCGCCAGCAACCAAGATCTGGTTTTGGGTCAGTATTTT. It translates to CASNQDLVLGQYF.

This clone was seen repeatedly, ten times or more. The chain couples TRBV9 to TRBJ2-1; D is unresolved. V lost 0 bases and J lost 5, with 9 bases in between. The CDR3 contains 14 residues. Germline V gene lookup returns CDR1 SGDLS and CDR2 YYNGEE. This chain's CDR3 is CASSVDSHDNEQFF. The CDR3 DNA sequence: TGTGCCAGCAGCGTAGACAGCCATGACAATGAGCAGTTCTTC.

For this clone: A much larger clone differs from this one at a single base, so this may be a read error. The chain carries TRBV4-3 and TRBJ2-3; D uncertain. The V gene lost 0 bases and the J gene lost 1 base, with 11 bases spanning the gap. The CDR3 has 16 amino acids. Germline V gene lookup returns CDR1 LGHNA and CDR2 YSLEER. The CDR3 protein is CASSQDRHRGTDTQYF. The DNA for the CDR3 is TGCGCCAGCAGCCAAGACAGGCACCGGGGCACAGATACGCAGTATTTT.

The table lists this clone with many counts. The chain couples TRBV12-3 or TRBV12-4 to TRBJ2-1; 7 bases are shared with TRBD1. This CDR3 comprises 12 residues. Trimming took 4 bases from V and 13 from J; bases not matched to a gene: 7. The CDR3 sequence: CASSSGQVGQFF. The CDR3 nucleotides are TGTGCCAGCAGTTCAGGACAGGTCGGACAGTTCTTC.